This paragraph covers one T cell receptor (beta chain) sequence. The antigen it recognizes is unknown. No clone much larger than this one lies a single base away; base qualities are absent. This sample was taken from a study of cytomegalovirus exposure and HLA in healthy donors (dated by TCRdb to 2017 to 2019). Regarding the study in general: In an earlier analysis of under 750 of the donors, 250 to 350 Gb of sequence data and 90 million to 120 million unique TCR beta sequences from 150 million to 200 million T cells were reported. A handful of DR-DQ haplotypes were handled as single units for association and clustering because linkage in the cohort was strong. To study patterns of TCR occurrence, a later analysis re-analyzed previously published TCR beta repertoires from 600 to 750 donors and added high-resolution HLA genotyping. Rather than using new phenotypic data, the later analysis identified candidate immune exposures from TCR beta sequences and from how often those sequences occurred across donors. To decide whether each TCR beta V gene segment behaved as functional or pseudogenic, an earlier analysis of over 500 of the donors relied on high-throughput TCR beta sequencing. The T cell repertoires of 550 to 850 subjects were profiled by immunosequencing and related to cytomegalovirus serostatus. The study aimed to test whether signatures of past pathogen exposure could be identified by cataloging public T cell receptors. Donor age, sex, ethnicity and CMV serostatus were compiled together with the repertoire data. Typing coverage differed by locus: A, B, C, DRB1 and DQB1 were typed in about 620-640 donors, DQA1 in 500 to 550, DPA1 in around 580, and DPB1 in 400 to 490. In addition to the first cohort of several hundred subjects, a separate validation cohort of 130 or so different subjects was used. HLA typing covered class I and class II loci at four-digit resolution. About 320 gigabases of sequencing data and approximately 80 million unique TCR sequences were included in an early release covering about 700 HLA-typed donors. Among the approximately 430 genotyped donors, 75% to 90% belonged to the genetic ancestry cluster associated with self-reported Caucasian donors. Among 300 to 500 genotyped donors of the cohort, an average of approximately 200,000 unique TCR beta nucleotide sequences was sequenced per donor, of which 15% to 20% were non-productive. High-throughput TCR immunosequencing, statistical association of individual TCRs with disease status, and machine learning were combined to predict cytomegalovirus infection status. All discovery cohort repertoires had been generated on a single sequencing platform. A later genetic analysis took genome-wide SNP genotypes for about 60% of the roughly 670 donors and used that subset as a discovery cohort. Paper-wide results and their limitations: Because the 87-base-pair reads could not distinguish some IMGT-functional V segments, including TRBV6-2 and TRBV6-3, those segments were excluded. In a later analysis, most CMV-associated TCR beta chains were found to appear HLA-restricted, with HLA associations seemingly driven largely by CMV exposure. A group of highly shared sequence variants was considered likely to be a technical artifact of the sequencing pipeline. Broadly in line with IMGT annotations, most TCR beta V segments showed up in productive rearrangements about 87% or about 30% of the time in an earlier analysis of 587 of the donors. Immune exposure information for the cohort was limited to CMV serostatus. Strong co-occurrence of HLA alleles, especially DR and DQ, made assigning TCR associations to individual alleles difficult. Presence/absence analyses assumed roughly uniform sequencing depth across donors, an assumption that may not hold. Cytomegalovirus status was reported to be diagnosed by the classifier with high specificity and sensitivity in both the original and validation cohorts. In the study, 164 TCR beta chains were listed as associated with cytomegalovirus. While some public TCRs were present in many individuals, most TCR sequences turned up only very rarely across donors. Linkage disequilibrium might explain the correlated functional status among segregating V segments, but an unknown experimental factor could not be ruled out. In a later analysis, several top co-occurrence clusters were reported to appear linked to parvovirus B19, influenza, CMV and Epstein-Barr virus. An association between a missense DCLRE1C variant and V-gene and J-gene trimming of TCR beta chains was found in a later genetic analysis and replicated in an independent cohort. According to a later analysis, TCR association rates differed among HLA loci, with DRB1 alleles showing the most associated TCRs and HLA-C alleles showing the fewest. According to the authors, the approach could potentially be generalized to other disease states and immunological phenotypes. HLA typing was unavailable for some donors at each locus, so association tests used only the typed subset. A later analysis found that HLA-associated TCR beta chains were more clonally expanded and had lower generation probabilities than equally common non-associated chains. In vitro tests confirmed that a few of the cytomegalovirus-associated TCR beta chains recognize cytomegalovirus antigens. At a false discovery rate of 0.05, a later analysis linked under 20,000 TCR beta sequences to specific HLA alleles. The earlier analysis of some 540 of the donors excluded some 15 rarely observed V segments, including chromosome 9 orphons, because counts were too low. Compared with the approximately 670-donor mean, donors in an Asian-associated ancestry cluster had fewer N-insertions in productive TCRs, according to a later genetic analysis. This cohort had only TCR beta chains sequenced, and the lack of alpha or paired-chain data limited which features could be detected. A further reported finding was that TCR beta sequences accurately predicted the HLA-A and HLA-B alleles for most subjects in the first cohort.

Libraries were constructed by the immunoSEQ multiplex PCR assay. For the multiplex PCR, a mixture combining 60 forward primers for TCR Vbeta segments and 13 reverse primers for TCR Jbeta segments was used. Amplification of the CDR3 region of rearranged TCR beta genes was performed with a multiplex PCR assay on genomic DNA. The amplified TCR beta libraries were sequenced on the Illumina HiSeq System as 87-base-pair reads. The study's own analysis went as follows. In a later analysis, tens of millions of unique TCR beta chains were counted across the roughly 670 repertoires, and approximately 11 million of these chains were shared by at least two donors. Raw reads were error-corrected and collapsed into unique sequences with a nearest-neighbor algorithm that merged closely related sequences to remove PCR and sequencing errors. To assign V, D and J gene segments, CDR3 sequences were aligned to IMGT reference sequences. Each retained sequence needed at least a six-nucleotide match to both a V gene segment and a J gene segment. A rearrangement was called productive if the CDR3 had no stop codons and remained in frame with V and J, and every other rearrangement was called non-productive. Following IMGT convention, CDR3 was defined as the stretch from the second conserved V-encoded cysteine up to the conserved J-encoded phenylalanine. The earlier analysis of some 600 of the donors excluded sequences that lacked an unambiguous match to a single V gene segment. An earlier analysis of a few hundred of the donors called V segments functional above 56.7% productive rearrangements and segregating when the between-donor standard deviation exceeded 5%. A statistical classification framework was developed to diagnose cytomegalovirus status using the catalog of TCR beta chain sequences. In a later analysis, TCR nucleotide sequences were compared against IMGT/GENE-DB human TR gene sequences so that V and J genes could be assigned. The TCRdist pipeline was used in a later analysis to assign CDR3 sequences and most-parsimonious VDJ recombination scenarios. In a later analysis, each TCR beta chain was defined by its CDR3 amino acid sequence together with its V-gene family, and reads lacking a unique V-gene family were excluded. To address suspected cross-contamination and a sequencing artifact, a later analysis removed several hundred highly shared, low-generation-probability nucleotide sequences. For each public chain, a later analysis derived a clonal expansion index from normalized ranks of inferred template counts within each repertoire. In a later analysis, generation probabilities were computed with a VDJ recombination model fitted to out-of-frame rearrangements, and the resulting probabilities were checked against IGoR. In a later analysis, TCR-TCR, TCR-HLA and TCR-CMV co-occurrence was scored with hypergeometric tests, and a repertoire-size bias correction was applied to TCR pairs. To estimate false discovery rates, a later analysis permuted the HLA or CMV assignments 20 times. In a later analysis, co-occurring TCRs were grouped with DBSCAN, and TCRdist sequence similarity was added when clustering was performed within HLA-allele-positive subsets. For co-occurrence clustering, repertoires with fewer than 30,000 or more than 120,000 public chains were excluded, along with four to six repertoires with anomalous nucleotide sharing. TCRdb took this table from immuneACCESS and kept in-frame rearrangements with V and J called. Such tables lack part of the clones; where checked against another copy, unresolved V genes explain under half of the gap, and the rest is unexplained. V, J and clone size are those of that table, while D and trimming were read from the DNA. In all, the sample holds about 130,000 clones, and approximately 74% of those were seen once. The ten largest clones capture around 4.5% of the sample.

The cohort comprised 550 to 700 healthy bone marrow donors. At the time of sampling, every cohort member was nominally healthy, though immune exposures that went unrecorded were likely present. The donor was CMV seropositive and belonged to the group of 250 to 300 seropositive cohort members. Each donor provided a peripheral blood sample, and peripheral blood mononuclear cells were used for TCR beta sequencing. Genomic DNA was extracted from the blood cell samples with the Qiagen DNeasy Blood Extraction Kit. V is reduced by 4 bases and J by 5 bases, leaving a spacing of 9 bases between them. Measured from the cysteine to the phenylalanine, the CDR3 is 13 residues long. CDR3 DNA is the only sequence kept; it has 39 bases, read in frame from the first base. Looking up the germline V gene yields CDR1 SGDLS and CDR2 YYNGEE.

The receptor chain draws on TRBV9 and TRBJ2-2, with no D gene named confidently. The sequencing input was PBMCs. The clonotype originates from a man between 18 and 35 years old in good health and CMV-seropositive. DNA sequence: TGTGCCAGCAGCCCCGGGTCTACCGGGGAGCTGTTTTTT. Translated, it gives CASSPGSTGELFF.